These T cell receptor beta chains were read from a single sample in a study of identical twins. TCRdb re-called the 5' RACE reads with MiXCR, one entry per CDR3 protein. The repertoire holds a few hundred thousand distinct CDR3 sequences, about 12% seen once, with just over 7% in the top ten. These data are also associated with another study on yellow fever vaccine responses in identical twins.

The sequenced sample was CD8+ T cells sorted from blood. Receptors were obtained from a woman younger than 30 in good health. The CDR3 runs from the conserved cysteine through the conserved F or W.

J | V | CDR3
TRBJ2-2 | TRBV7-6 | CASSSQRGSTGELFF
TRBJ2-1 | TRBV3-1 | CASSPPGVEQFF
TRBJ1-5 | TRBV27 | CASSQRWGVFGNQPQHF
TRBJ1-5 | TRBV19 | CASSILDRKNQPQHF
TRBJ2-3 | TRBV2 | CASSAGTSSTDTQYF
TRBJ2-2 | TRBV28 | CAVGASDTGELFF
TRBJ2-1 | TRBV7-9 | CASSQSWYNEQFF
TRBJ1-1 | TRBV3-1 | CASRLGQGGGTEAFF
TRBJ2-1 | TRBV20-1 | CSASSPLAGVYNEQFF
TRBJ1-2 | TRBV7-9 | CASSLAGTGIYYGYTF
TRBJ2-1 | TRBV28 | CASSSFDYNEQFF
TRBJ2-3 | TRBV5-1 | CASSLGVRGGPIPQYF
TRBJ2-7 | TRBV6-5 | CGTGDSYYEQYF
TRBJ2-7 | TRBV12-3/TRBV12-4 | CASSPGDRVYEQYF
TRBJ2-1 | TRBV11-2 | CASSGGGYNEQFF
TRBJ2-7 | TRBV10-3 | CAITGRAGEQYF
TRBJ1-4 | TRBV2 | CASKGTPNEKLFF
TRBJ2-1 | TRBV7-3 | CASSLNRGLAPNNEQFF
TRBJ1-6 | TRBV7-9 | CASSLKSGQGFNSPLHF
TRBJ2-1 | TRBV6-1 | CASSASGGNYNEQFF
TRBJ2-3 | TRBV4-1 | CASSQFPPRYSSTNTGTDTQYF
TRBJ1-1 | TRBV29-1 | CSVDNWQGETEAFF
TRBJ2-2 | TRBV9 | CASSARQSLTGELFF
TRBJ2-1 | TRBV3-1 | CASSQGRRGAFYNEQFF
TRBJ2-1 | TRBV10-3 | CAIRGTSGRSSYNEQFF
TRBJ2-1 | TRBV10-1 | CASSESMGLDNEQFF
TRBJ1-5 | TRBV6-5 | CASSNLLRDSNQPQHF
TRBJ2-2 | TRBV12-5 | CASGLWVGELFF
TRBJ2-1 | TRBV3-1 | CASSQEAPSASYNEQFF
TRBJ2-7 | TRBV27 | CASSFSESYEQYF
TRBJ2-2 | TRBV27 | CASSFGGYTGELFF
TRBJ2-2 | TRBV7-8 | CASSFRDFGELFF
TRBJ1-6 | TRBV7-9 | CASSSGGEGSPLHF
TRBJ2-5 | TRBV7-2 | CASSLLKIPQETQYF
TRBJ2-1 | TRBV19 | CASSETRREQFF
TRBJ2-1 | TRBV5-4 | CASSLSRGYNERQFF
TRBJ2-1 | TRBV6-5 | CASSYPGNLREQFF
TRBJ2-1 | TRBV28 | CASSLSTRLAGAYNEQFF
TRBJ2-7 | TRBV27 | CASSFTYSSYEQYF
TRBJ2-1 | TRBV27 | CASAPGAPTSYEQFF
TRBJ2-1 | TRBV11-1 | CASSSWTSGAGSYNEQFF
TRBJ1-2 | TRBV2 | CASLGQRDGYTF
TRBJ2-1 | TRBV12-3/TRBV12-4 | CASSLAIHEQFF
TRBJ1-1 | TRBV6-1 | CASSLRTGGGTEAFF
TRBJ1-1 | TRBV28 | CASSLRRSSNTEAFF
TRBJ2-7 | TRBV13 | CASSLAGRSHEQYF